One sample yielded the 19 T cell receptor beta chains listed below, sequenced in a study of control samples from healthy donors and cancer patients (dated by TCRdb to about 2020). The library was obtained by the immunoSEQ multiplex PCR assay. TCRdb took over this immuneACCESS table, retaining in-frame rearrangements with V and J assigned. Such tables are incomplete; in checked studies, under half of the missing clones stem from an unresolved V gene, and the remainder is unexplained. The sample contains approximately 88,000 clones, roughly nine tenths of them found a single time. The ten largest clones represent around 0.92% of the sample. What was sequenced was blood. These receptors all stem from a woman in her thirties in good health.

This chain links TRBV27 with TRBJ2-7; 7 bases agree with TRBD1. The CDR3 loop spans 15 amino acids. Germline loops: CDR1 MNHEY, CDR2 SMNVEV (reference sequence). V trimming: 6 bases; J trimming: 3 bases; junction bases outside the gene matches: 11. CDR3 sequence (DNA): TGTGCCAGCAGCTCCGACAGGGCTTCGGACTACGAGCAGTACTTC. This translates into CASSSDRASDYEQYF.

The genes are TRBV3-1 (or the pseudogene TRBV3-2) and TRBJ2-7; no definite D call. With 1 base removed from V and 1 base from J, the gap between germline ends came to 11 bases. Germline values: CDR1 LGHDT, CDR2 YNNKEL (reference sequence). The CDR3 spans 15 residues. CDR3 nucleotides: TGTGCCAGCAGCCAAGCGCCGGGTCGGTCCTACGAGCAGTACTTC. Translation: CASSQAPGRSYEQYF.

Only one count was recorded for this clone. This chain joins TRBV5-1 and TRBJ1-1, with D perhaps TRBD1 (6 bases). This CDR3 has 14 amino acids. The germline gives CDR1 SGHRS, CDR2 YFSETQ. V shed 5 bases and J shed 5 bases, with 16 bases lying between them. For the CDR3, the DNA is TGCGCCAGCAGTACAGGGACCCGCGGTACTGAAGCTTTCTTT. Translated, it gives CASSTGTRGTEAFF.

This chain links TRBV7-3 with TRBJ2-3; 10 bases map to TRBD2. V trimming: 4 bases; J trimming: 9 bases; junction bases outside the gene matches: 10. In germline, CDR1 is SGHTA, CDR2 FQGTGA. This CDR3 has 15 amino acids. The CDR3 is CASSYQRGGWETQYF. CDR3 coding DNA: TGTGCCAGCAGCTACCAGCGGGGGGGTTGGGAAACGCAGTATTTT.

The chain links TRBV5-8 to TRBJ1-5; TRBD1 is a possible D gene (5 bases). Trimming pared 0 bases from V and 3 bases from J, leaving 7 bases between. Germline values: CDR1 SGHTS, CDR2 YDEGEE. This CDR3 spans 14 amino acids. CDR3 bases: TGTGCCAGCAGCTTGGACGGGACCAATCAGCCCCAGCATTTT. It codes for CASSLDGTNQPQHF.

For the CDR3, the DNA is TGTGCCAGCAGCTTGGCTGGGGGCTTTGGCACCGGGGAGCTGTTTTTT. It is translated as CASSLAGGFGTGELFF. The V gene is TRBV5-6, the J gene TRBJ2-2, with a possible D match to TRBD1 (6 bases). Germline V gene lookup returns CDR1 SGHDT and CDR2 YYEEEE. This CDR3 comprises 16 residues. The ends were cut back, 0 bases at V and 4 bases at J, with 13 bases in the middle. Together with reference TRBV5-6 and TRBJ2-2, the CDR3 gives the full variable domain: DAGVTQSPTHLIKTRGQQVTLRCSPKSGHDTVSWYQQALGQGPQFIFQYYEEEERQRGNFPDRFSGHQFPNYSSELNVNALLLGDSALYLCASSLAGGFGTGELFFGEGSRLTVL.

The chain combines TRBV20-1 with TRBJ2-3; tentatively, D is TRBD2 (7 bases). The CDR3 has 14 residues. V was cut by 3 bases and J by 8 bases, with 18 bases left in between. In germline, CDR1 is DFQATT, CDR2 SNEGSKA (reference sequence). The CDR3 region is CSASDRGAGTTQYF. DNA for the CDR3: TGCAGTGCTAGTGACCGGGGGGCGGGGACTACGCAGTATTTT.

This chain joins TRBV19 and TRBJ1-2, with TRBD1 matching 8 bases. CDR1 and CDR2 from the germline V gene are LNHDA and SQIVND (reference sequence). CDR3 length: 14 residues. The V gene end was trimmed by 4 bases and the J gene end by 7 bases; junction bases not matched to a gene: 8. The CDR3 nucleotides are TGTGCCAGTAGTAGTCCGGACAGGGTGCGTGGCTACACCTTC. Translating gives CASSSPDRVRGYTF. The whole variable domain, remainder taken from reference TRBV19 and TRBJ1-2, is DGGITQSPKYLFRKEGQNVTLSCEQNLNHDAMYWYRQDPGQGLRLIYYSQIVNDFQKGDIAEGYSVSREKKESFPLTVTSAQKNPTAFYLCASSSPDRVRGYTFGSGTRLTVV.

This sequence joins TRBV6-1 and TRBJ1-3; 10 bases align to TRBD1. This CDR3 has 17 amino acids. Germline values: CDR1 MNHNS, CDR2 SASEGT. With 4 bases clipped from V and 2 bases from J, the junction kept 8 bases outside the gene matches. CDR3 in DNA: TGTGCCAGCAGTGGCCGCCTCGGACAGGGGGCTGGAAACACCATATATTTT. Translated: CASSGRLGQGAGNTIYF.

The genes are TRBV12-3 or TRBV12-4 and TRBJ1-2; TRBD1 might be the D (5 bases). This CDR3 is built from 13 residues. V lost 10 bases, J lost 3 bases, and 15 bases lay in between. CDR3 sequence: CATSMGLDYGYTF. The CDR3 DNA is TGTGCCACTTCGATGGGACTTGACTATGGCTACACCTTC.

The J gene is TRBJ1-4, the V gene TRBV7-9, with D maybe TRBD1 (6 bases). Germline V CDR1 and CDR2: SEHNR, FQNEAQ (reference sequence). The CDR3 loop spans 16 amino acids. V was shortened by 2 bases and J by 0 bases, with 10 bases between the two germline ends. The CDR3, as DNA: TGTGCCAGCAGCTTAACTGGACAGACAACTAATGAAAAACTGTTTTTT. Translating gives CASSLTGQTTNEKLFF.

The V and J genes are TRBV2 and TRBJ2-5; D may be TRBD2 (6 bases). The CDR3 contains 13 residues. Trimming shortened V by 7 bases and J by 4 bases, and 13 bases separated the two germline ends. Germline-derived CDR1 and CDR2 are SNHLY and FYNNEI. The DNA for the CDR3 is TGTGCCAGCAAGGAAGAGGGAGGAGAGACCCAGTACTTC. Its translation is CASKEEGGETQYF.

The V and J genes are TRBV4-1 and TRBJ2-3; 9 positions match TRBD1. The germline CDR1 and CDR2 sequences are MGHRA and YSYEKL. CDR3 length: 18 amino acids. V shed 3 bases, J shed 4 bases, and the junction held 14 bases outside the gene matches. The CDR3: CASSHPTPGQGPADTQYF. DNA for the CDR3: TGCGCCAGCAGCCATCCCACACCGGGACAGGGTCCCGCAGATACGCAGTATTTT.

The chain recombines TRBV19 with TRBJ2-1, with TRBD1 matching over 8 bases. Per germline, CDR1 LNHDA and CDR2 SQIVND (reference sequence). This CDR3 is built from 16 residues. Losses at the gene ends were 7 bases for V and 6 bases for J; bases not matched to a gene: 14. The CDR3 loop is CASTLLGQGSFNEQFF. Here the CDR3 DNA reads TGTGCCAGTACCCTCCTCGGACAGGGATCGTTCAATGAGCAGTTCTTC.

The V call is TRBV4-1, the J call TRBJ1-5; no firm D call. CDR3 length: 13 residues. V lost 0 bases and J 9 bases, leaving 9 bases between the germline ends. Germline V lookup: CDR1 MGHRA, CDR2 YSYEKL. This CDR3 is CASSQDTPGPQHF. The CDR3 DNA is TGCGCCAGCAGCCAAGATACCCCGGGGCCCCAGCATTTT.

This sequence joins TRBV27 and TRBJ1-6; 7 bases are a match to TRBD1. The CDR3 length is 14 residues. Per germline, CDR1 MNHEY and CDR2 SMNVEV (reference sequence). The J segment lost 7 bases and the V segment lost 9 bases, leaving 9 bases of the junction unmatched. As DNA, the CDR3 is TGTGCCAGTCGACCGGGGACAGAGAATTCACCCCTCCACTTT. Translation gives CASRPGTENSPLHF.

This clone was counted a few times. This sample also contains other DNA sequences that code for the same CDR3. The V call is TRBV18, the J call TRBJ1-6; no firm D call. V lost 3 bases and J 5 bases, leaving 8 bases between the germline ends. The CDR3 extends over 14 amino acids. Germline V lookup: CDR1 KGHSH, CDR2 LQKENI. The CDR3 is CASSPGGNNSPLHF. The CDR3 DNA follows: TGTGCCAGCTCACCTGGAGGGAATAATTCACCCCTCCACTTT. The full variable domain, in which reference TRBV18 and TRBJ1-6 provide the parts outside the CDR3, is NAGVMQNPRHLVRRRGQEARLRCSPMKGHSHVYWYRQLPEEGLKFMVYLQKENIIDESGMPKERFSAEFPKEGPSILRIQQVVRGDSAAYFCASSPGGNNSPLHFGNGTRLTVT.

The chain couples TRBV29-1 to TRBJ1-1, with no clear D. Trimming took 7 bases from V and 2 from J, leaving 14 bases between them. The CDR3 has 13 amino acids. Per the germline V gene, CDR1 is SQVTM and CDR2 is ANQGSEA. CDR3 in DNA: TGCAGCGGTGGTTTTTGGCCTAACACTGAAGCTTTCTTT. This sequence encodes CSGGFWPNTEAFF.

The rearrangement links TRBV6-1 to TRBJ1-5, with 7 bases aligning to TRBD1. The CDR3 loop spans 16 amino acids. CDR1 and CDR2 from the germline V gene are MNHNS and SASEGT. Losses at the gene ends were 2 bases for V and 7 bases for J; bases not matched to a gene: 11. The CDR3 DNA reads as TGTGCCAGCAGTGAAAGTGTGACAGGGATCGGCCAGCCCCAGCATTTT. Encoded protein: CASSESVTGIGQPQHF.